This T cell receptor (beta chain) was recovered during a study of prognosis after radiotherapy for stage I lung cancer. This CDR3 region has 12 residues. CDR1 and CDR2 from the germline V gene are DFQATT and SNEGSKA (reference sequence). This clonotype was counted ten times or more. At one end, the junction sequence differs from germline, possibly due to a read error. Two rounds of multiplex PCR amplified TCR beta CDR3 from genomic DNA. Initially, in first-round PCR, primers specific to each TRBV and TRBJ gene were used. MiXCR, run by TCRdb on the multiplex PCR reads, gives a single entry per CDR3 protein. The sample records roughly 26,000 distinct CDR3 sequences, about 32% being singletons.

The receptor's source is a donor aged 50 or older with non-small cell lung cancer. The sequencing used PBMCs, collected before or after stereotactic body radiation therapy (not recorded which). This sequence joins TRBV20-1 and TRBJ2-7; D not certain. CDR3 sequence: CSARGEGYEQYF. CDR3 sequence (DNA): TGCAGTGCCAGAGGAGAAGGGTACGAGCAGTACTTC.